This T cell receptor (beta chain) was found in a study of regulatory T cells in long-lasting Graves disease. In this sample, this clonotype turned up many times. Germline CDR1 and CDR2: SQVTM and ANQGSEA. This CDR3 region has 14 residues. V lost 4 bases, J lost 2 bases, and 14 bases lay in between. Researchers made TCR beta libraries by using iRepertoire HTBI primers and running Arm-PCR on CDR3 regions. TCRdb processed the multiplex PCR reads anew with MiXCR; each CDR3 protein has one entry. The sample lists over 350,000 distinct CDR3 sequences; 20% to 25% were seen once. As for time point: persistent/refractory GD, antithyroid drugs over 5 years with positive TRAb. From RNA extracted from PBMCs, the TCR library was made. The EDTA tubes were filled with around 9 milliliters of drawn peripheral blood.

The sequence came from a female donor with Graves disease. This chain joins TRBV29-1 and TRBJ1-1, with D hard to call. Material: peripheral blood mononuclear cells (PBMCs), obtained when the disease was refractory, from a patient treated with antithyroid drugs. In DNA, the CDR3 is TGCAGCGTTGCTGCAGCAACGACTAACACTGAAGCTTTCTTT. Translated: CSVAAATTNTEAFF.